Below, 21 T cell receptor beta chains from the same sample are listed, as sequenced in a study of blood T cells in healthy people across ages. A second PCR, run for roughly 7 to 11 cycles, used a sample-barcoded 5' primer plus a J-beta primer mix. One entry per CDR3 protein, called by TCRdb with MiXCR from the 5' RACE reads. The table has 1.5 million or so distinct CDR3 sequences, approximately 43% seen once; the top ten hold about 4%. Sequenced: blood. Every receptor here comes from a woman under 30 in good health.

The rearrangement joins TRBV7-9 to TRBJ1-2; weak D call: TRBD1 (6 bases). V lost 6 bases and J lost 4, with 18 bases in between. This CDR3 contains 15 residues. Germline assignment: CDR1 SEHNR and CDR2 FQNEAQ (reference sequence). The CDR3 sequence: CASSVGGRQLYGYTF. CDR3 DNA sequence: TGTGCCAGCAGTGTCGGGGGGCGCCAGCTCTATGGCTACACCTTC.

This clonotype was recorded only once. This chain connects TRBV12-3 or TRBV12-4 to TRBJ2-5; either TRBD1 or TRBD2 may supply D (5 bases each). The last part of the DNA fits TRBJ2-7 better; the J call may be wrong. This CDR3 comprises 16 residues. This CDR3 is CASSSPPVRGLGEQYF. In nucleotides, the CDR3 is TGTGCCAGCAGTTCCCCCCCGGTGAGGGGTCTAGGCGAGCAGTACTTC.

This clonotype showed up just a few times. The CDR3 loop is CSASTGGVGYGYTF. The CDR3 bases are TGCAGTGCTAGCACAGGGGGAGTTGGGTATGGCTACACCTTC. The genes are TRBV20-1 and TRBJ1-2, with 8 bases fitting TRBD1. In germline, CDR1 is DFQATT, CDR2 SNEGSKA (reference sequence). After removal of 3 bases from V and 5 bases from J, the junction contained 8 bases not matched to a gene. This CDR3 is 14 amino acids long.

The rearrangement links TRBV14 to TRBJ2-7; no reliable D call. V lost 8 bases, J lost 2 bases, and 13 bases lay in between. CDR3 size: 13 residues. The germline V gene has CDR1 SGHDN and CDR2 FVKESK. In DNA, the CDR3 is TGTGCCAGCCGTGACGGAACCACCTACGAGCAGTACTTC. Translating it yields CASRDGTTYEQYF.

The chain carries TRBV6-9 and TRBJ2-1; D gene ambiguous. TRBJ2-7 explains the end of the DNA better; the J call may be wrong. CDR1 MNHGY and CDR2 SVAAGI come from the germline V gene. This CDR3 region has 18 residues. As DNA, the CDR3 is TGTGCCAGCAGTTTCCTTCTAGACCCCCAGAGCTCCTACAATGAGCAGTACTTC. It specifies CASSFLLDPQSSYNEQYF.

V and J are TRBV10-3 and TRBJ2-7; TRBD1 agrees at 9 bases. CDR1 and CDR2 from the germline V gene are ENHRY and SYGVKD. The CDR3 loop spans 12 amino acids. Germline trimming cut 4 bases from V and 5 bases from J; bases unmatched to any gene: 0. The CDR3 coding sequence is TGTGCCATCAGTGGGACAGGGGACGAGCAGTACTTC. Its translation: CAISGTGDEQYF.

The CDR3 DNA sequence: TGTGCCAGCAGTCCGGACGGTAGACTATTTGGCTACACCTTC. Its translation: CASSPDGRLFGYTF. The genes are TRBV27 and TRBJ1-2; D unresolved. Germline V gene data show CDR1 as MNHEY and CDR2 as SMNVEV (reference sequence). Trimming cost V 5 bases and J 7 bases, with 17 bases left between them. The CDR3 covers 14 residues.

This clonotype showed up just a few times. V and J are TRBV29-1 and TRBJ1-1; D is perhaps TRBD1 (6 bases). V lost 4 bases to trimming and J lost 5 bases, with 14 bases between them. CDR1 and CDR2 from the germline V gene are SQVTM and ANQGSEA. This CDR3 has 13 residues. CDR3: CSVGGGARTEAFF. The CDR3 DNA is TGCAGCGTTGGGGGGGGCGCTCGAACTGAAGCTTTCTTT.

The rearrangement joins TRBV6-2 or TRBV6-3 to TRBJ2-1; TRBD2 aligns across 13 bases. Germline assignment: CDR1 MNHEY and CDR2 SVGEGT. With V trimmed by 2 bases and J by 9 bases, 10 bases remained unmatched. The CDR3 has 17 amino acids. The CDR3 protein is CASSYVGTSGKLGEQFF. The DNA of the CDR3 is TGTGCCAGCAGTTACGTTGGGACTAGCGGGAAGTTGGGTGAGCAGTTCTTC.

This clonotype was detected only a few times. The V gene is TRBV6-2 or TRBV6-3, the J gene TRBJ2-3, with 8 bases lining up with TRBD1. CDR3 size: 15 residues. CDR1 is MNHEY and CDR2 is SVGEGT in the germline V gene. Trimming removed 6 bases from V and 1 base from J; junction bases left unmatched: 6. The CDR3 nucleotides read TGTGCCAGCAGAGGACAGGGAAAGGGCACAGATACGCAGTATTTT. This gives the protein CASRGQGKGTDTQYF.

J is TRBJ1-1 and V is TRBV6-2 or TRBV6-3; D is unclear. With 2 bases removed from V and 5 bases from J, the gap between germline ends came to 9 bases. Germline CDR1 is MNHEY and CDR2 is SVGEGT. The CDR3 is made up of 13 amino acids. As DNA, the CDR3 is TGTGCCAGCAGTTACAGAGGGCAGACTGAAGCTTTCTTT. It codes for CASSYRGQTEAFF.

This sequence joins TRBV20-1 and TRBJ2-7; TRBD1 matches 8 bases. The V segment lost 6 bases and the J segment 5 bases; nucleotides outside the gene matches: 12. The germline V gene encodes CDR1 DFQATT and CDR2 SNEGSKA (reference sequence). The CDR3 consists of 14 residues. CDR3 loop: CSARPGTGMNEQYF. CDR3 in DNA: TGCAGTGCCAGACCCGGGACAGGAATGAACGAGCAGTACTTC.

A remark on this clonotype: A much larger clone differs from this one at a single base, so this may be a read error. J is TRBJ2-7 and V is TRBV24-1, with 9 positions matching TRBD1. V was pared by 10 bases and J by 7 bases, with 7 bases of the junction left unmatched. The CDR3 extends over 12 amino acids. Germline V lookup: CDR1 KGHDR, CDR2 SFDVKD. The CDR3 region has the DNA TGTGCCACGGGACAGGGAAAAAATGAGCAGTACTTC. Translation: CATGQGKNEQYF.

The chain uses TRBV10-3 and TRBJ2-5; 14 bases are a match to TRBD2. The germline CDR1 and CDR2 sequences are ENHRY and SYGVKD. The CDR3 length is 19 residues. Trimming took 10 bases from V and 4 from J; bases not matched to a gene: 20. CDR3 DNA: TGTGCCACCAGCCATGGGACTAGCGGGAGTTTGAGGTTGGGAGAGACCCAGTACTTC. This codes for CATSHGTSGSLRLGETQYF.

This clonotype was seen a few times. V is TRBV7-2 and J is TRBJ2-1; tentative D call: TRBD2 (6 bases). Trimming removed 4 bases from V and 9 bases from J, with 13 bases in between. The CDR3 covers 13 residues. Germline CDR1 is SGHTA and CDR2 is FQGNSA. The CDR3 DNA follows: TGTGCCAGCAGCTCCCCGCTCGGGAGTGAGCAGTTCTTC. It translates to CASSSPLGSEQFF.

This chain connects TRBV21-1 to TRBJ2-7; the DNA was not used to check the table's D call, TRBD1. TRBV21-1 constitutes a pseudogene. The CDR3 consists of 13 residues. The CDR3 loop is CASSNKGAYEQYF. Written as DNA, the CDR3 is TGTGCCAGCAGCAACAAGGGGGCCTACGAGCAGTACTTC.

This clonotype was seen just once. V usage is TRBV20-1 and J usage is TRBJ1-5; D is perhaps TRBD1 (5 bases). CDR1 is DFQATT and CDR2 is SNEGSKA in the germline V gene (reference sequence). The germline V and J ends were trimmed by 4 bases and 5 bases, with 12 bases remaining between them. The CDR3 totals 13 residues. Written as DNA, the CDR3 is TGCAGTGCTACCCGGGGGTGGGATCAGCCCCAGCATTTT. It codes for CSATRGWDQPQHF.

V is TRBV3-1 and J is TRBJ2-3; 10 nucleotides line up with TRBD2. Per germline, CDR1 LGHDT and CDR2 YNNKEL (reference sequence). The V gene end was trimmed by 3 bases and the J gene end by 2 bases; junction bases not matched to a gene: 5. The CDR3 is made up of 16 amino acids. Here the CDR3 DNA reads TGTGCCAGCAGCCACCCTCTAGCGGGGGACACAGATACGCAGTATTTT. Residues: CASSHPLAGDTDTQYF.

This clonotype was picked up a small number of times. This chain connects TRBV5-1 to TRBJ2-5, with 10 positions matching TRBD2. Germline lookup yields CDR1 SGHRS and CDR2 YFSETQ. This CDR3 contains 16 residues. The V segment lost 4 bases and the J segment 11 bases; nucleotides outside the gene matches: 17. CDR3 nucleotides: TGCGCCAGCAGCACCTACTCTAGCGGGGGTTCCAATGAGCAGTACTTC. Translation gives CASSTYSSGGSNEQYF.

The chain carries TRBV7-9 and TRBJ1-4, with D perhaps TRBD1 (5 bases). V lost 2 bases and J 11 bases, leaving 15 bases between the germline ends. The CDR3 totals 14 residues. Per germline, CDR1 SEHNR and CDR2 FQNEAQ (reference sequence). In nucleotides, the CDR3 is TGTGCCAGCAGCTTATCGGATAGGGGTTGGAAACTGTTTTTT. This codes for CASSLSDRGWKLFF.

The rearrangement links TRBV6-2 or TRBV6-3 to TRBJ2-1; 7 nucleotides agree with TRBD1. Trimming removed 3 bases from V and 5 bases from J; junction bases left unmatched: 7. Germline assignment: CDR1 MNHEY and CDR2 SVGEGT. This CDR3 is built from 15 residues. The CDR3 loop reads CASSYSGTANNEQFF. The CDR3 DNA reads as TGTGCCAGCAGTTATTCTGGGACAGCCAACAATGAGCAGTTCTTC.